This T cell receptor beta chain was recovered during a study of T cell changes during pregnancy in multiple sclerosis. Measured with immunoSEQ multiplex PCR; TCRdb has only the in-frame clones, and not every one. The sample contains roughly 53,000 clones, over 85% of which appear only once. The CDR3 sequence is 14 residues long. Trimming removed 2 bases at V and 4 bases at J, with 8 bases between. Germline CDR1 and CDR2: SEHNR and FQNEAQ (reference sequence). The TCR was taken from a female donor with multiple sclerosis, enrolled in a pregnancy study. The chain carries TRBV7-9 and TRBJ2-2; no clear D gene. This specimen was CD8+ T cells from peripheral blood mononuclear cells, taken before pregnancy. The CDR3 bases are TGTGCCAGCAGCTTAATCCTTCCCACCGGGGAGCTGTTTTTT. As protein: CASSLILPTGELFF.